This TCR beta chain stems from a study of cytomegalovirus exposure and HLA in healthy donors. Study as a whole: About 85 million unique TCRs from HLA-typed donors were held in an early release of data.

Germline assignment: CDR1 LGHNA and CDR2 YNFKEQ. V shed 1 base and J 4 bases; nucleotides not matched to a gene: 3. The CDR3 consists of 16 residues. Primers: 60 Vbeta forward and 13 Jbeta reverse. The data were produced by immunoSEQ multiplex PCR, yet TCRdb's version contains in-frame clones alone and is incomplete. The sample gives under 150,000 clones, 75% to 85% of which show up once; around 5.9% is in the top ten. V gene TRBV4-2 combines with J gene TRBJ2-1; 11 nucleotides line up with TRBD2. The receptor's source is a woman between 35 and 50 years old in good health and CMV-seropositive. The sample consisted of PBMCs. The CDR3 region is CASSQVGTSGYNEQFF. The CDR3 DNA reads TGTGCCAGCAGCCAAGTCGGGACTAGCGGATACAATGAGCAGTTCTTC.